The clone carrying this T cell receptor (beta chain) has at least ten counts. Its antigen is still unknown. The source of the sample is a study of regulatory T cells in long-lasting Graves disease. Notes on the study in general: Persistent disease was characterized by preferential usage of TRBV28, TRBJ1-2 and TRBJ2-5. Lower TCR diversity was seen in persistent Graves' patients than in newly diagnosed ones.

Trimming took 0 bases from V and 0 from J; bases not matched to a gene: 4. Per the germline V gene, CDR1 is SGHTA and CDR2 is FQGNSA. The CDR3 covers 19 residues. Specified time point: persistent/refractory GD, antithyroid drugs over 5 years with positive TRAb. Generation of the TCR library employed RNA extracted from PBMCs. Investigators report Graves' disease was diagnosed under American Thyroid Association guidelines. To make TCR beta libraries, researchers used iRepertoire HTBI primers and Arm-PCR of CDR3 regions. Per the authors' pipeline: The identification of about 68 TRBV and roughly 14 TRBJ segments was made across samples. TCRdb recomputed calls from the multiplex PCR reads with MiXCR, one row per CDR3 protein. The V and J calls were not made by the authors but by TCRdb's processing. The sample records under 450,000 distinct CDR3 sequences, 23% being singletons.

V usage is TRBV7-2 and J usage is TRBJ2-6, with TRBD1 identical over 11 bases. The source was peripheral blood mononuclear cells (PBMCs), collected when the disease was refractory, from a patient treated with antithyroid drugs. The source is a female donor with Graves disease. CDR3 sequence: CASSLASGTGGSGANVLTF. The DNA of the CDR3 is TGTGCCAGCAGCTTAGCCTCCGGGACAGGGGGCTCTGGGGCCAACGTCCTGACTTTC.